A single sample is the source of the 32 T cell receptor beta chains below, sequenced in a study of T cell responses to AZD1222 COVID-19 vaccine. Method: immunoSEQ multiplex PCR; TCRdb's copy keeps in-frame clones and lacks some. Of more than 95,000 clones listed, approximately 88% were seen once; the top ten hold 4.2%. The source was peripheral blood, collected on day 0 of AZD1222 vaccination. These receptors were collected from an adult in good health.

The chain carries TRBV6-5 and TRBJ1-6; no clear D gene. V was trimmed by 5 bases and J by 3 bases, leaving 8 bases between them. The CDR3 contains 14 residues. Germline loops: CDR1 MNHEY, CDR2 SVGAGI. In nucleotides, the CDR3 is TGTGCCAGCAGTCCTCCGGGCTATAATTCACCCCTCCACTTT. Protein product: CASSPPGYNSPLHF.

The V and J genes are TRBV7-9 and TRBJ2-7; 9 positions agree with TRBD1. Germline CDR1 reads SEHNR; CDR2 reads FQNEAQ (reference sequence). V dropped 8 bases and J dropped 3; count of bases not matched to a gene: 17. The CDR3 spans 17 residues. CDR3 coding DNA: TGTGCCAGCCGCCAAACTAGACAGGGACAGGGTGTCTACGAGCAGTACTTC. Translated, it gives CASRQTRQGQGVYEQYF.

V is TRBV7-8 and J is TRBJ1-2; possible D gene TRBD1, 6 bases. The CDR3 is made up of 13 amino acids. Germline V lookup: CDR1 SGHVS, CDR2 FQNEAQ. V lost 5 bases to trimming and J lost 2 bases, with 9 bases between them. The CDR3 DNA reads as TGTGCCAGCAGCCCCGGACAGAACTATGGCTACACCTTC. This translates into CASSPGQNYGYTF.

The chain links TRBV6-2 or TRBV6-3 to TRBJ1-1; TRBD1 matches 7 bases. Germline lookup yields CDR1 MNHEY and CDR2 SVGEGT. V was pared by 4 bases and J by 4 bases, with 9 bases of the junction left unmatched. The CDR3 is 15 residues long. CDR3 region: CASSFPRGSFTEAFF. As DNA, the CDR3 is TGTGCCAGCAGTTTCCCCAGGGGGAGTTTCACTGAAGCTTTCTTT.

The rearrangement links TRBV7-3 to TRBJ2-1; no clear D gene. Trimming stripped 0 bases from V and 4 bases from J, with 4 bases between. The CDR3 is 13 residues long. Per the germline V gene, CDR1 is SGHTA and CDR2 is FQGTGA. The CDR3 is CASSLTGYNEQFF. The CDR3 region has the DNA TGTGCCAGCAGCTTAACCGGGTACAATGAGCAGTTCTTC.

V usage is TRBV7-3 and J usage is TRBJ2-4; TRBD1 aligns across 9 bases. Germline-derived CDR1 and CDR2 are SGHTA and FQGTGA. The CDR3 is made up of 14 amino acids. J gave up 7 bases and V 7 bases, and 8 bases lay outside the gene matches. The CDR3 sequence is CASTITGGLNIQYF. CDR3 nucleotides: TGTGCCAGCACTATAACAGGGGGCTTGAACATTCAGTACTTC.

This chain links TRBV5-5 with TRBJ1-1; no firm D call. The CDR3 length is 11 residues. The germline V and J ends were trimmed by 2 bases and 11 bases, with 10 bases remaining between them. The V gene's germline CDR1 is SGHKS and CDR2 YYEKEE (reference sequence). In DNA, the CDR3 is TGTGCCAGCAGCTTATATGTCGGGGCTTTCTTT. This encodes CASSLYVGAFF.

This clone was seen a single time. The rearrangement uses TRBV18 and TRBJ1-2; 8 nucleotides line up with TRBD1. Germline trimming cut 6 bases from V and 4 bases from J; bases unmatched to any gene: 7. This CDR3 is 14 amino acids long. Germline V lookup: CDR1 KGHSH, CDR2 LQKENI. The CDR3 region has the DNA TGTGCCAGCTCGGACCGGGACAGGACCTATGGCTACACCTTC. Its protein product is CASSDRDRTYGYTF.

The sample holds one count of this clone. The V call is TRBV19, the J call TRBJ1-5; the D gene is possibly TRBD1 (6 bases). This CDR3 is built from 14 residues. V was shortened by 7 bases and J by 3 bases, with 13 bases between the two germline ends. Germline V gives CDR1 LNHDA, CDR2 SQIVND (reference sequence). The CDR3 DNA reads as TGTGCCAGTACCTTGGACAGACTCAATCAGCCCCAGCATTTT. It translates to CASTLDRLNQPQHF.

The CDR3 nucleotides read TGTGCCAGCAATGGGGGTGGAAATTCACCCCTCCACTTT. This translates into CASNGGGNSPLHF. V and J are TRBV2 and TRBJ1-6, with D perhaps TRBD1 (5 bases). Trimming cost V 7 bases and J 7 bases, with 11 bases left between them. The CDR3 covers 13 residues. Germline assignment: CDR1 SNHLY and CDR2 FYNNEI.

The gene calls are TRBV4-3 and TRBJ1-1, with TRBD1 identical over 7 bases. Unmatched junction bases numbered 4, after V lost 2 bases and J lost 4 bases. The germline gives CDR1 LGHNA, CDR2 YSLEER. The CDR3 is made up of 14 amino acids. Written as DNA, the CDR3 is TGCGCCAGCAGCCAAATCAGGGGGGGCACTGAAGCTTTCTTT. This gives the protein CASSQIRGGTEAFF.

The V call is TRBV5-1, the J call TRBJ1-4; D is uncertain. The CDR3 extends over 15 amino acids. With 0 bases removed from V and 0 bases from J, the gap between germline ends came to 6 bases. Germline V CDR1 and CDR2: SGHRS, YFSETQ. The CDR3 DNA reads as TGCGCCAGCAGCTTGGACGTTACAACTAATGAAAAACTGTTTTTT. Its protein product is CASSLDVTTNEKLFF.

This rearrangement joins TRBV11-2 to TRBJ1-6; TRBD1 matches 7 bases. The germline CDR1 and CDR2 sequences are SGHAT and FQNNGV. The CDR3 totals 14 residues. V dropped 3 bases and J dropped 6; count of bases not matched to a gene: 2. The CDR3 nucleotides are TGTGCCAGCAGCTTGTCAGGGGGTAATTCACCCCTCCACTTT. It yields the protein CASSLSGGNSPLHF. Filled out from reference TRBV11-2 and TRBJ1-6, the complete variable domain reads EAGVAQSPRYKIIEKRQSVAFWCNPISGHATLYWYQQILGQGPKLLIQFQNNGVVDDSQLPKDRFSAERLKGVDSTLKIQPAKLEDSAVYLCASSLSGGNSPLHFGNGTRLTVT.

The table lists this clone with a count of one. The CDR3: CASNPVGYEQYF. For the CDR3, the DNA is TGTGCCAGCAATCCAGTAGGGTACGAGCAGTACTTC. This chain uses TRBV6-5 with TRBJ2-7; no clear D. Trimming shortened V by 7 bases and J by 4 bases, and 11 bases separated the two germline ends. The CDR3 is 12 residues long. The V gene's germline CDR1 is MNHEY and CDR2 SVGAGI.

CDR3 in amino acids: CATSDRGIQPQHF. Written as DNA, the CDR3 is TGTGCCACCAGTGACAGGGGGATTCAGCCCCAGCATTTT. The rearrangement uses TRBV24-1 and TRBJ1-5, with TRBD1 identical over 7 bases. Unmatched junction bases numbered 2, after V lost 4 bases and J lost 6 bases. CDR1 is KGHDR, CDR2 SFDVKD, per germline. CDR3 length equals 13 residues.

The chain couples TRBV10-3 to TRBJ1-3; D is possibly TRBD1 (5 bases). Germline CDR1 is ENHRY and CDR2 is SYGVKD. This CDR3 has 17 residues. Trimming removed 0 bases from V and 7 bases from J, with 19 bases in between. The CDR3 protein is CAISESKSPGIRNTIYF. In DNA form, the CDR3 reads TGTGCCATCAGTGAGTCGAAATCCCCAGGGATAAGGAACACCATATATTTT.

The chain's CDR3 is CASSPQITGQSNGYTF. CDR3 DNA sequence: TGTGCCAGCAGTCCCCAGATCACGGGACAGTCCAATGGCTACACCTTC. This rearrangement joins TRBV28 to TRBJ1-2; 7 nucleotides align to TRBD1. The ends lost 5 bases at V and 6 bases at J; junction bases unmatched: 15. The CDR3 loop spans 16 amino acids. Germline V gene sequence: CDR1 MDHEN, CDR2 SYDVKM.

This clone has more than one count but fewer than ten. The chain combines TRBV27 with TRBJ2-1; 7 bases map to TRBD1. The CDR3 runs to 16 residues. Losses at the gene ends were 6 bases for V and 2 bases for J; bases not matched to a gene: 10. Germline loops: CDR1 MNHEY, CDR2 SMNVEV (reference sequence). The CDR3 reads CASSQTDRNPYNEQFF. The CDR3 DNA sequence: TGTGCCAGCAGCCAAACGGACAGGAACCCCTACAATGAGCAGTTCTTC.

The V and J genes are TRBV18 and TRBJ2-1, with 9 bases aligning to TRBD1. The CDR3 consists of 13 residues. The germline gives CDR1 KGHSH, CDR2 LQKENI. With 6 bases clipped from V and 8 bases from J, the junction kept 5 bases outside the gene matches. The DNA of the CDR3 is TGTGCCAGCTCCCGCACAGGGGGCCATGAGCAGTTCTTC. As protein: CASSRTGGHEQFF.

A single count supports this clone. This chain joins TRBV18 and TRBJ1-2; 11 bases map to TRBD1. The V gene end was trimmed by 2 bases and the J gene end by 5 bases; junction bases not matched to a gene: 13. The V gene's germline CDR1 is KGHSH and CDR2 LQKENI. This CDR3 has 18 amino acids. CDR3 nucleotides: TGTGCCAGCTCACCAAATCCCCTCGGACAGGGGGCAGAGTATGGCTACACCTTC. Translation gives CASSPNPLGQGAEYGYTF. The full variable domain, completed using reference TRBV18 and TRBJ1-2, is NAGVMQNPRHLVRRRGQEARLRCSPMKGHSHVYWYRQLPEEGLKFMVYLQKENIIDESGMPKERFSAEFPKEGPSILRIQQVVRGDSAAYFCASSPNPLGQGAEYGYTFGSGTRLTVV.

The CDR3 sequence: CASSPPSLGQETQYF. The CDR3 DNA sequence: TGTGCCAGCAGCCCCCCGAGTTTGGGCCAAGAGACCCAGTACTTC. The rearrangement joins TRBV28 to TRBJ2-5; D is undetermined. The CDR3 runs 15 residues. The germline V and J ends were trimmed by 6 bases and 1 base, with 15 bases remaining between them. Germline V gene data show CDR1 as MDHEN and CDR2 as SYDVKM.

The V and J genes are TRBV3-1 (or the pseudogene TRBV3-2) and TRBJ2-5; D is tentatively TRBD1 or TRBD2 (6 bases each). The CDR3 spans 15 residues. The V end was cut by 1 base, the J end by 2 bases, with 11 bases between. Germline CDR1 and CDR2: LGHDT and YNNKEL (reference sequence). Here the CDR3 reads CASSQVGGLQETQYF. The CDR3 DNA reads TGTGCCAGCAGCCAAGTCGGGGGCTTACAAGAGACCCAGTACTTC.

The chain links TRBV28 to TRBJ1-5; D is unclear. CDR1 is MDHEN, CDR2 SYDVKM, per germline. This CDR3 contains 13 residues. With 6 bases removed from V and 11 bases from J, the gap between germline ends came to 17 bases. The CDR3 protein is CASRSSLNRAQHF. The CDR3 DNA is TGTGCCAGCAGGTCGAGCCTTAATCGGGCCCAGCATTTT.

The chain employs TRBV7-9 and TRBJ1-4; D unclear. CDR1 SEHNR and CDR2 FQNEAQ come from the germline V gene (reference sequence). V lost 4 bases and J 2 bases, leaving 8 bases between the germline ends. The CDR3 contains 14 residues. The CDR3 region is CASSYGETNEKLFF. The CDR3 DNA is TGTGCCAGCAGCTATGGGGAGACTAATGAAAAACTGTTTTTT.

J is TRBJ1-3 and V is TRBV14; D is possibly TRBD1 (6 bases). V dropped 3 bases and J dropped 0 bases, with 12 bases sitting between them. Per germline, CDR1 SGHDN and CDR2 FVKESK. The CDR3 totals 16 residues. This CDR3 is CASSHGTLVSGNTIYF. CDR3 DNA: TGTGCCAGCAGCCACGGGACACTCGTCTCTGGAAACACCATATATTTT.

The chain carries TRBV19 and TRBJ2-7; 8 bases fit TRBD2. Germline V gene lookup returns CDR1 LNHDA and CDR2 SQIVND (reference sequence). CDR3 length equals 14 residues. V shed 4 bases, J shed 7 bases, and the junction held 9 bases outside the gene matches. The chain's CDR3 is CASSNSGADEEQYF. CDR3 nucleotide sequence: TGTGCCAGTAGTAATAGCGGGGCCGATGAAGAGCAGTACTTC.

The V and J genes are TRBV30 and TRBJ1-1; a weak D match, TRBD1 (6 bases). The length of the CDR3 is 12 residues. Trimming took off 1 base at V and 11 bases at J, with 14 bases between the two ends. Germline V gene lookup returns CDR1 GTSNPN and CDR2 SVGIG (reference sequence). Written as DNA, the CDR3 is TGTGCCTGGAGTGGCCAGGGGAATCAGGCTTTCTTT. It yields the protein CAWSGQGNQAFF.

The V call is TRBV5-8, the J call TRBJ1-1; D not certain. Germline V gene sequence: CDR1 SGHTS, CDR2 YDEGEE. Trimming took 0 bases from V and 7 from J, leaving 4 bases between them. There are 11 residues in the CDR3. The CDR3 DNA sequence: TGTGCCAGCAGCTTGGAAGTTGAAGCTTTCTTT. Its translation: CASSLEVEAFF.

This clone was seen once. For the CDR3, the DNA is TGTGCTAGTGCCACCGGGTCCCATCTTTCGCCCCAGCATTTT. This translates into CASATGSHLSPQHF. This chain uses TRBV12-5 with TRBJ1-5; D is undetermined. Germline V gives CDR1 LGHNT, CDR2 FRNRAP. Trimming stripped 7 bases from V and 9 bases from J, with 19 bases between. The CDR3 runs 14 residues.

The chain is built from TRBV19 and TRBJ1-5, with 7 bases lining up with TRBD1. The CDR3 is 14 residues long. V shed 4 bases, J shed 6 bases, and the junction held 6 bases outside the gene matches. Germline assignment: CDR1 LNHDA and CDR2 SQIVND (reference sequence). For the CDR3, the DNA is TGTGCCAGTAGTACCAGACAGGGCCTTCAGCCCCAGCATTTT. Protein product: CASSTRQGLQPQHF.

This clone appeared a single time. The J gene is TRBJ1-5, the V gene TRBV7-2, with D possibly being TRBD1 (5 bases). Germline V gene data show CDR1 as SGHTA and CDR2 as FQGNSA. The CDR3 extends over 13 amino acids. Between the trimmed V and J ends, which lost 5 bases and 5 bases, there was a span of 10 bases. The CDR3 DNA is TGTGCCAGCAGCCAGGACAAGGATCAGCCCCAGCATTTT. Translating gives CASSQDKDQPQHF. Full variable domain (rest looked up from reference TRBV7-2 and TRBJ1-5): GAGVSQSPSNKVTEKGKDVELRCDPISGHTALYWYRQSLGQGLEFLIYFQGNSAPDKSGLPSDRFSAERTGGSVSTLTIQRTQQEDSAVYLCASSQDKDQPQHFGDGTRLSIL.

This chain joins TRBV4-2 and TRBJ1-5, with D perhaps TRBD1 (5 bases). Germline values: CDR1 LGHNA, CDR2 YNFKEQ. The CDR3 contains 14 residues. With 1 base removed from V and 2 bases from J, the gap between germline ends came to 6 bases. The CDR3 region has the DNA TGTGCCAGCAGCCAAGTAGGGGGCAATCAGCCCCAGCATTTT. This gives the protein CASSQVGGNQPQHF.